The 23 T cell receptor beta chains given below trace back to one sample, sequenced in a study of T cells after posttransplantation cyclophosphamide. Assay: immunoSEQ multiplex PCR; the TCRdb copy retains only in-frame clones and omits some. The data show tens of thousands of clones, roughly 87% seen once. Busulfan-fludarabine conditioning, marrow transplant, and cyclophosphamide on days +3 and +4 were administered. This specimen was PBMCs, taken 62 days after allogeneic stem cell transplant with posttransplant cyclophosphamide. The receptors stem from a male patient aged 60-70 years who received an allogeneic stem cell transplant from a related donor and was CMV-positive. Some of these T cells may belong to the graft donor.

V and J are TRBV27 and TRBJ1-4; 8 bases are shared with TRBD1. This CDR3 is 14 amino acids long. With V trimmed by 4 bases and J by 5 bases, 3 bases remained unmatched. Germline values: CDR1 MNHEY, CDR2 SMNVEV (reference sequence). In DNA, the CDR3 is TGTGCCAGCAGTTCCGACAGGGGAAATGAAAAACTGTTTTTT. The encoded protein is CASSSDRGNEKLFF.

This clone has just a few counts. The rearrangement joins TRBV7-9 to TRBJ2-3, with 12 nucleotides matching TRBD2. The ends lost 3 bases at V and 5 bases at J; junction bases unmatched: 6. The CDR3 is 16 amino acids. The germline CDR1 and CDR2 sequences are SEHNR and FQNEAQ (reference sequence). The CDR3 loop reads CASSFATSGGRDTQYF. The DNA for the CDR3 is TGTGCCAGCAGCTTTGCTACTAGCGGGGGGAGAGATACGCAGTATTTT. Full variable domain (rest looked up from reference TRBV7-9 and TRBJ2-3): DTGVSQNPRHKITKRGQNVTFRCDPISEHNRLYWYRQTLGQGPEFLTYFQNEAQLEKSRLLSDRFSAERPKGSFSTLEIQRTEQGDSAMYLCASSFATSGGRDTQYFGPGTRLTVL.

The chain links TRBV10-3 to TRBJ1-6; 10 nucleotides line up with TRBD1. The CDR3 extends over 14 amino acids. CDR1 and CDR2 from the germline V gene are ENHRY and SYGVKD. The junction had 4 bases not matched to a gene; V was cut back by 4 bases and J by 10 bases. CDR3 region: CAISGQGAWSPLHF. The CDR3 DNA is TGTGCCATCAGTGGACAGGGGGCTTGGTCACCCCTCCACTTT.

This sequence joins TRBV7-9 and TRBJ1-5, with TRBD1 as a possible D gene (5 bases). Trimming took 1 base from V and 4 from J, leaving 17 bases between them. The length of the CDR3 is 17 residues. Germline CDR1 reads SEHNR; CDR2 reads FQNEAQ (reference sequence). This chain's CDR3 is CASSLDASSGGNQPQHF. The CDR3 DNA reads as TGTGCCAGCAGCTTAGACGCAAGCAGCGGGGGTAATCAGCCCCAGCATTTT.

A note on this clone: Other DNA sequences in this specimen translate into the identical CDR3. This rearrangement joins TRBV5-1 to TRBJ1-1; tentatively, D is TRBD1 (5 bases). Per germline, CDR1 SGHRS and CDR2 YFSETQ. The CDR3 is 16 residues long. The V end was cut by 1 base, the J end by 0 bases, with 13 bases between. The CDR3 region is CASSLTGDVMNTEAFF. In DNA form, the CDR3 reads TGCGCCAGCAGCTTGACGGGGGATGTTATGAACACTGAAGCTTTCTTT.

The rearrangement joins TRBV14 to TRBJ1-2; TRBD1 aligns across 9 bases. CDR1 and CDR2 (germline): SGHDN, FVKESK. J lost 6 bases, V lost 4 bases, and 6 bases had no gene match. This CDR3 comprises 14 residues. DNA for the CDR3: TGTGCCAGCAGCCCCACTACAGGGGGCGATGGCTACACCTTC. It is translated as CASSPTTGGDGYTF.

The chain is built from TRBV27 and TRBJ1-2, with TRBD1 matching 9 bases. Germline-derived CDR1 and CDR2 are MNHEY and SMNVEV (reference sequence). The junction had 9 bases not matched to a gene; V was cut back by 3 bases and J by 4 bases. The CDR3 is 16 residues long. DNA for the CDR3: TGTGCCAGCAGTTTCTCGGGACAGGGTAACGTCTATGGCTACACCTTC. Encoded protein: CASSFSGQGNVYGYTF.

The rearrangement uses TRBV4-1 and TRBJ1-1; D might be TRBD1 (5 bases). Germline loops: CDR1 MGHRA, CDR2 YSYEKL. The CDR3 is 15 amino acids. The V and J ends lost 0 bases and 1 base respectively, with 9 bases between them. This chain's CDR3 is CASSQDFQGNTEAFF. Written as DNA, the CDR3 is TGCGCCAGCAGCCAAGATTTTCAGGGGAACACTGAAGCTTTCTTT.

The genes are TRBV21-1 and TRBJ1-5; TRBD1 was called by the table and not checked on the DNA. TRBV21-1 is shown as a pseudogene. CDR3 length equals 15 residues. The CDR3 reads CASSQGYAGNQPQHF. Written as DNA, the CDR3 is TGTGCCAGCAGTCAGGGGTACGCCGGCAATCAGCCCCAGCATTTT.

The chain combines TRBV6-1 with TRBJ1-2, with a weak D call TRBD1 (5 bases). The CDR3 contains 18 residues. V lost 2 bases to trimming and J lost 0 bases, with 19 bases between them. Germline CDR1 and CDR2: MNHNS and SASEGT. The CDR3 sequence is CASSERLGWEGTNYGYTF. The CDR3 coding sequence is TGTGCCAGCAGTGAAAGGTTGGGTTGGGAGGGGACTAACTATGGCTACACCTTC.

This chain connects TRBV12-5 to TRBJ1-4; no definite D call. Trimming pared 6 bases from V and 4 bases from J, leaving 15 bases between. The CDR3 extends over 15 amino acids. CDR1 and CDR2 (germline): LGHNT, FRNRAP. This chain's CDR3 is CASGQRSEGNEKLFF. CDR3 bases: TGTGCTAGTGGCCAACGTTCTGAGGGTAATGAAAAACTGTTTTTT.

This clone has a single count. The V and J genes are TRBV4-1 and TRBJ1-2; maybe TRBD1 (5 bases). CDR3 size: 11 residues. V was cut by 7 bases and J by 5 bases, with 8 bases left in between. Per the germline V gene, CDR1 is MGHRA and CDR2 is YSYEKL. The CDR3 spells CASTSGYGYTF. The CDR3 DNA reads TGCGCCAGCACCTCAGGGTATGGCTACACCTTC.

The chain combines TRBV19 with TRBJ1-1; no definite D call. The germline V gene encodes CDR1 LNHDA and CDR2 SQIVND (reference sequence). Trimming pared 3 bases from V and 3 bases from J, leaving 11 bases between. The length of the CDR3 is 14 residues. For the CDR3, the DNA is TGTGCCAGTAGTATCCTTTCGGGTTACACTGAAGCTTTCTTT. Protein sequence: CASSILSGYTEAFF.

J is TRBJ1-1 and V is TRBV28; tentatively, D is TRBD1 (6 bases). The germline V gene encodes CDR1 MDHEN and CDR2 SYDVKM. The CDR3 contains 16 residues. V was shortened by 2 bases and J by 3 bases, with 16 bases between the two germline ends. In DNA form, the CDR3 reads TGTGCCAGCAGTTTAGCCTCCAGGGGTTGGGACACTGAAGCTTTCTTT. Translating it yields CASSLASRGWDTEAFF.

This clone was seen a few times. CDR3 amino acids: CASRTIRGPYEQYF. In DNA, the CDR3 is TGTGCCAGCAGAACAATCAGGGGTCCCTACGAGCAGTACTTC. The genes are TRBV27 and TRBJ2-7; tentative D call: TRBD1 (6 bases). This CDR3 has 14 amino acids. The germline V gene has CDR1 MNHEY and CDR2 SMNVEV (reference sequence). Trimming shortened V by 6 bases and J by 2 bases, and 14 bases separated the two germline ends.

This chain connects TRBV7-9 to TRBJ2-3; D call uncertain. The CDR3 length is 14 residues. V was shortened by 0 bases and J by 1 base, with 5 bases between the two germline ends. CDR1 and CDR2 from the germline V gene are SEHNR and FQNEAQ (reference sequence). CDR3: CASSLAQGTDTQYF. The DNA for the CDR3 is TGTGCCAGCAGCTTAGCACAAGGCACAGATACGCAGTATTTT.

The chain carries TRBV5-4 and TRBJ2-3; maybe TRBD2 (7 bases). Trimming left V 3 bases short and J 0 bases short, with 11 bases between. The germline CDR1 and CDR2 sequences are SGHNT and YYREEE (reference sequence). The CDR3 consists of 15 residues. The CDR3 spells CASSSGGHSTDTQYF. In DNA, the CDR3 is TGTGCCAGCAGCTCGGGGGGCCATAGCACAGATACGCAGTATTTT.

This chain uses TRBV5-1 with TRBJ2-3; 9 nucleotides align to TRBD1. The V gene's germline CDR1 is SGHRS and CDR2 YFSETQ. The CDR3 sequence is 12 residues long. The J segment lost 13 bases and the V segment lost 4 bases, leaving 7 bases of the junction unmatched. CDR3 residues: CASSLEQGAKYF. DNA for the CDR3: TGCGCCAGCAGCCTAGAACAGGGGGCGAAGTATTTT.

The chain links TRBV2 to TRBJ2-1, with a tentative D call TRBD1 (6 bases). The V end lost 7 bases, the J end lost 7 bases, and 14 bases lay between the germline ends. The V gene's germline CDR1 is SNHLY and CDR2 FYNNEI. There are 13 residues in the CDR3. The CDR3 DNA is TGTGCCAGCAACGCAGGGGCTTGGAATGAGCAGTTCTTC. The encoded protein is CASNAGAWNEQFF.

The V and J genes are TRBV7-8 and TRBJ2-6; D remains ambiguous. The CDR3 is 16 amino acids. Germline CDR1 reads SGHVS; CDR2 reads FQNEAQ. The V end was cut by 2 bases, the J end by 0 bases, with 8 bases between. CDR3 amino acids: CASSLHESSGANVLTF. In DNA form, the CDR3 reads TGTGCCAGCAGCTTACACGAGAGCTCTGGGGCCAACGTCCTGACTTTC.

The gene calls are TRBV6-6 and TRBJ2-5, with no clear D. Germline loops: CDR1 MNHNY, CDR2 SVGAGI (reference sequence). There are 11 residues in the CDR3. Trimming removed 6 bases from V and 4 bases from J, with 6 bases in between. In nucleotides, the CDR3 is TGTGCCAGCAGCATACTAGAGACCCAGTACTTC. This translates into CASSILETQYF.

The rearrangement uses TRBV7-2 and TRBJ2-1; TRBD2 aligns across 10 bases. Germline V CDR1 and CDR2: SGHTA, FQGNSA. With 4 bases clipped from V and 7 bases from J, the junction kept 7 bases outside the gene matches. This CDR3 has 15 residues. CDR3: CASSSAGGPPNEQFF. CDR3 nucleotide sequence: TGTGCCAGCAGCTCAGCGGGGGGGCCCCCGAATGAGCAGTTCTTC.

J is TRBJ1-6 and V is TRBV5-6, with D hard to call. In germline, CDR1 is SGHDT, CDR2 YYEEEE. CDR3 length: 17 residues. Trimming stripped 5 bases from V and 3 bases from J, with 18 bases between. The CDR3 coding sequence is TGTGCCAGCAGGGCCGGGAACCCCAAGGGCTATAATTCACCCCTCCACTTT. Translated, it gives CASRAGNPKGYNSPLHF.